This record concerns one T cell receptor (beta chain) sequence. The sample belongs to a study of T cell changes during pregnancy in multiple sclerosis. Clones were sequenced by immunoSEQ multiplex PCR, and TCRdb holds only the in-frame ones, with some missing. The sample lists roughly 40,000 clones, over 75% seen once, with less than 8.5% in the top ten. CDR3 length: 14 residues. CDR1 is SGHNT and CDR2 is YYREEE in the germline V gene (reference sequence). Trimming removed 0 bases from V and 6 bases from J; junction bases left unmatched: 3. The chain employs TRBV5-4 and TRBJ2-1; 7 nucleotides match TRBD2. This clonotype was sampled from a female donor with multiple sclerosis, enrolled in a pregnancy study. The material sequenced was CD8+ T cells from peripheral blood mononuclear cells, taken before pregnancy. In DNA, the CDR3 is TGTGCCAGCAGCTTGGTGGGGGGGGGCAATGAGCAGTTCTTC. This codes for CASSLVGGGNEQFF.